This is a list of T cell receptor beta chains from one sample in a study of metastatic and nonmetastatic thyroid tumors. TCRdb redid the clone calls on the PCR reads using MiXCR. In the table there are some 38,000 clones, approximately 19% of which are singletons. Sequencing used blood. These receptors came from a female donor with papillary thyroid cancer or a benign thyroid nodule (not recorded which). Some clones in this sample may be carry-over from other donors' samples. Each CDR3 is given with its conserved first and last residue. The D gene is left open where the match is weak. Part of the rows lack a size; the others show once, few, many or a class for expanded clones.

TGTGCCTGGAGGGCAGCGGGAGGCCGGGATGAGCAGTTCTTC	CAWRAAGGRDEQFF	TRBJ2-1	TRBD2	TRBV30	many
TGTGCCAGCTCACCACCGGTTTCGAACACTGAAGCTTTCTTT	CASSPPVSNTEAFF	TRBJ1-1	.	TRBV18	many
TGTGCCAGCAGCTTGCTAGCGGGAGTTGGCGAGCAGTACTTC	CASSLLAGVGEQYF	TRBJ2-7	TRBD2	TRBV7-9	many
TGTGCCAACAGTTACTCTATGGCTGGAACCGGGGAGCTGTTTTTT	CANSYSMAGTGELFF	TRBJ2-2	.	TRBV6-5	.
TGTGCCAGCTCACCATCGGCTCTAGAGACCCAGTACTTC	CASSPSALETQYF	TRBJ2-5	.	TRBV18	many
TGCGCCAGTAGACGGCGGGAGGGCCTTTACAATGAGCAGTTCTTC	CASRRREGLYNEQFF	TRBJ2-1	TRBD2	TRBV19	few
TGTGCCAGCAGCTATAGGATGGGCGGGGATCTCACCGGGGAGCTGTTTTTT	CASSYRMGGDLTGELFF	TRBJ2-2	.	TRBV7-8	few
TGTGCCAGCAATTACCTCGGCCCCCATGGGGACTATGGCTACACCTTC	CASNYLGPHGDYGYTF	TRBJ1-2	.	TRBV6-2/TRBV6-3	few
TGTGCCAGCAGTTACTCGGGGGGTAGATACGGCTACACCTTC	CASSYSGGRYGYTF	TRBJ1-2	.	TRBV6-5	many
TGTGCCAGCAGACCAACTAGCGGGTACTCCTACGAGCAGTACTTC	CASRPTSGYSYEQYF	TRBJ2-7	TRBD2	TRBV12-3/TRBV12-4	many
TGTGCCAACATCTGCGAGACAGCCAACACTGAAGCTTTCTTT	CANICETANTEAFF	TRBJ1-1	.	TRBV25-1	many
TGCGCCAGCAGCACGGAGGGTGGCTACACCTTC	CASSTEGGYTF	TRBJ1-2	.	TRBV5-1	many
TGTGCCAGCAGCTTTTTAGGGGAGGCCTACGAGCAGTACTTC	CASSFLGEAYEQYF	TRBJ2-7	.	TRBV11-3	many
TGCGCCAGCAGTGAATCCTACAATGAGCAGTTCTTC	CASSESYNEQFF	TRBJ2-1	.	TRBV5-1	many
TGTGCCAGCAGCCCGACAGGCGAATATGGCTACACCTTC	CASSPTGEYGYTF	TRBJ1-2	.	TRBV6-1	few
TGTGCCAGCAGCCTAGCAGTCGGGAGGGCTCGGAACACCGGGGAGCTGTTTTTT	CASSLAVGRARNTGELFF	TRBJ2-2	TRBD2	TRBV6-2/TRBV6-3	many
TGCAGTGCTAGCAAGGACGAAAAACTGTTTTTT	CSASKDEKLFF	TRBJ1-4	.	TRBV20-1	many
TGTGCCAGCAGTTTAGCGGGACTTCTCCACGAACAGTACTTC	CASSLAGLLHEQYF	TRBJ2-7	.	TRBV12-3/TRBV12-4	few
TGCGCCAGTAGCTTGGCCGGGACTAGCGGCACAGATACGCAGTATTTT	CASSLAGTSGTDTQYF	TRBJ2-3	TRBD2	TRBV5-1	many
TGTGCCAGCAGCCCGGACAGGTTCAGAGAGCAGTTCTTC	CASSPDRFREQFF	TRBJ2-1	TRBD1	TRBV11-2	many